This TCR beta chain was captured in a study of CD8 T cells in Susac syndrome. Study at large: The sequenced Susac syndrome patients included six who had clinically active disease and about 8 who were in remission.

Random hexamers were used to reverse transcribe the RNA input (about 0.45 to 1 ug). A multiplex approach, immunoSEQ multiplex PCR, amplified TCR beta CDR3 across 54 Vbeta and 13 Jbeta. TCRdb ran MiXCR on the immunoSEQ multiplex PCR reads and lists one entry per CDR3 protein. This sample has roughly 190,000 distinct CDR3 sequences, with roughly 90% found just once. TCR beta from blood CD8+ and CD4+ T cells was sequenced. TEMRA cells underwent FACS enrichment and CD8+ and CD4+ T cells underwent negative isolation. J was trimmed by 7 bases and V by 1 base; bases with no gene match: 4. Germline V gene sequence: CDR1 DFQATT, CDR2 SNEGSKA (reference sequence). CDR3 length: 13 amino acids.

This TCR was sampled from a human donor with Susac syndrome. J is TRBJ2-1 and V is TRBV20-1, with TRBD2 matching over 7 bases. Sequenced input: CD4+ T cells from PBMCs. CDR3 bases: TGCAGTGCTAGAGGGACTAGTGGGAATGAGCAGTTCTTC. Protein sequence: CSARGTSGNEQFF.